The 31 T cell receptor beta chains in this list originate from one sample, sequenced in a study of OX40 agonist ivuxolimab in advanced cancers. Generated by immunoSEQ multiplex PCR, the TCRdb table keeps only in-frame clones and is missing some. The table lists about 46,000 clones, around 90% of them singletons. The specimen was CD4+ or CD8+ T cells sorted from blood, collected in a trial of the OX40 agonist ivuxolimab. All receptors come from an adult with an advanced solid tumor such as melanoma, head and neck, liver or kidney cancer.

The chain recombines TRBV7-9 with TRBJ2-7, with TRBD1 as a possible D gene (6 bases). Germline loops: CDR1 SEHNR, CDR2 FQNEAQ (reference sequence). The length of the CDR3 is 12 residues. With 7 bases removed from V and 5 bases from J, the gap between germline ends came to 12 bases. The CDR3 is CASTTGNHEQYF. The CDR3 region has the DNA TGTGCCAGCACCACAGGGAACCACGAGCAGTACTTC.

The gene calls are TRBV29-1 and TRBJ1-2; 9 nucleotides line up with TRBD1. CDR1 and CDR2 (germline): SQVTM, ANQGSEA. J lost 7 bases, V lost 2 bases, and 5 bases had no gene match. The CDR3 runs to 13 residues. The CDR3: CSVERGTGFGYTF. DNA for the CDR3: TGCAGCGTTGAAAGGGGGACAGGGTTTGGCTACACCTTC.

This chain links TRBV7-9 with TRBJ2-4; no firm D call. The germline gives CDR1 SEHNR, CDR2 FQNEAQ (reference sequence). Between the trimmed V and J ends, which lost 5 bases and 0 bases, there was a span of 14 bases. This CDR3 has 16 amino acids. The CDR3 region has the DNA TGTGCCAGCAGCGCCTTCGATGAGACAGCCAAAAACATTCAGTACTTC. Protein: CASSAFDETAKNIQYF.

Written as DNA, the CDR3 is TGTGCCAGCAGCCCACGGACAGGGGATCGGAGCAATCAGCCCCAGCATTTT. Translation gives CASSPRTGDRSNQPQHF. V usage is TRBV4-2 and J usage is TRBJ1-5, with TRBD1 identical over 9 bases. Germline-derived CDR1 and CDR2 are LGHNA and YNFKEQ. The CDR3 runs 17 residues. V lost 4 bases, J lost 1 base, and 8 bases stayed unmatched.

The chain employs TRBV6-5 and TRBJ1-1, with 7 bases aligning to TRBD1. CDR1 MNHEY and CDR2 SVGAGI come from the germline V gene. The CDR3 length is 14 residues. The V segment lost 10 bases and the J segment 0 bases; nucleotides outside the gene matches: 8. The CDR3 reads CATRTGRMNTEAFF. The CDR3 DNA reads as TGTGCCACCAGGACAGGTCGTATGAACACTGAAGCTTTCTTT.

This clone came up once. The chain couples TRBV19 to TRBJ2-2; TRBD1 or TRBD2 may be the D gene (5 bases each). CDR1 is LNHDA, CDR2 SQIVND, per germline (reference sequence). CDR3 size: 14 residues. The V end lost 5 bases, the J end lost 7 bases, and 14 bases lay between the germline ends. The CDR3 is CASSPGSRIGELFF. CDR3 bases: TGTGCCAGTAGTCCAGGGAGTAGGATCGGGGAGCTGTTTTTT.

The CDR3 DNA reads as TGTGCCAGCAGCCGACAGGGGTACTCCTACGAGCAGTACTTC. It translates to CASSRQGYSYEQYF. The chain has TRBV7-9 and TRBJ2-7; 8 bases are a match to TRBD1. CDR1 is SEHNR, CDR2 FQNEAQ, per germline (reference sequence). Trimming cost V 5 bases and J 0 bases; bases outside gene matches: 3. The CDR3 loop spans 14 amino acids. The whole variable domain, filled in from reference TRBV7-9 and TRBJ2-7, reads DTGVSQNPRHKITKRGQNVTFRCDPISEHNRLYWYRQTLGQGPEFLTYFQNEAQLEKSRLLSDRFSAERPKGSFSTLEIQRTEQGDSAMYLCASSRQGYSYEQYFGPGTRLTVT.

The V call is TRBV9, the J call TRBJ2-5; D not certain. Germline V gives CDR1 SGDLS, CDR2 YYNGEE. The CDR3 has 12 amino acids. V was shortened by 3 bases and J by 5 bases, with 8 bases between the two germline ends. The CDR3 region is CASSGNRETQYF. The CDR3 nucleotides are TGTGCCAGCAGCGGAAACCGGGAGACCCAGTACTTC.

The chain joins TRBV11-2 to TRBJ2-5; 13 positions agree with TRBD2. There are 15 residues in the CDR3. Germline CDR1 reads SGHAT; CDR2 reads FQNNGV. V was pared by 6 bases and J by 3 bases, with 4 bases of the junction left unmatched. In nucleotides, the CDR3 is TGTGCCAGCAGACCAGGGACTAGCGGGGAAGAGACCCAGTACTTC. Translated, it gives CASRPGTSGEETQYF.

The J gene is TRBJ1-3, the V gene TRBV7-2; D is possibly TRBD1 (6 bases). V was clipped by 3 bases and J by 0 bases, with 12 bases between them. Germline V gene lookup returns CDR1 SGHTA and CDR2 FQGNSA. CDR3 length equals 16 residues. CDR3 nucleotide sequence: TGTGCCAGCAGCTTGGGGCCGGGGGCCTCTGGAAACACCATATATTTT. Translated, it gives CASSLGPGASGNTIYF.

The chain links TRBV15 to TRBJ2-7; D possibly corresponds to TRBD1 (5 bases). The V gene's germline CDR1 is LNHNV and CDR2 YYDKDF (reference sequence). The ends were cut back, 3 bases at V and 5 bases at J, with 14 bases in the middle. This CDR3 comprises 14 residues. Here the CDR3 reads CATSSARVGNEQYF. CDR3 coding DNA: TGTGCCACCAGCAGTGCCAGGGTTGGCAACGAGCAGTACTTC.

CDR3: CASSPNLNTEAFF. Written as DNA, the CDR3 is TGTGCCAGCAGTCCCAACCTGAACACTGAAGCTTTCTTT. V and J are TRBV27 and TRBJ1-1; D gene uncertain. Trimming took off 5 bases at V and 0 bases at J, with 7 bases between the two ends. CDR1 MNHEY and CDR2 SMNVEV come from the germline V gene (reference sequence). The CDR3 has 13 residues.

The chain has TRBV13 and TRBJ2-1, with D maybe TRBD1 (6 bases). The V end was cut by 5 bases, the J end by 14 bases, with 22 bases between. Germline CDR1 reads PRHDT; CDR2 reads FYEKMQ (reference sequence). The CDR3 is made up of 14 amino acids. CDR3 sequence reads: CASSADRNPMSKFF. The CDR3, as DNA: TGTGCCAGCAGCGCAGACAGGAACCCAATGAGCAAGTTCTTC.

The genes are TRBV4-1 and TRBJ1-1, with D hard to call. Looked up from germline, CDR1 is MGHRA and CDR2 is YSYEKL. The CDR3 spans 14 residues. The V end lost 4 bases, the J end lost 1 base, and 10 bases lay between the germline ends. The CDR3 protein is CASSPGLGNTEAFF. CDR3 coding DNA: TGCGCCAGCAGCCCCGGACTGGGGAACACTGAAGCTTTCTTT.

The chain recombines TRBV6-5 with TRBJ2-1; no clear D. The CDR3 has 12 residues. Per the germline V gene, CDR1 is MNHEY and CDR2 is SVGAGI. Trimming stripped 0 bases from V and 9 bases from J, with 6 bases between. CDR3 sequence (DNA): TGTGCCAGCAGTTACTCGATAACTGAGCAGTTCTTC. Translation gives CASSYSITEQFF.

The rearrangement joins TRBV7-6 to TRBJ2-3; 9 positions match TRBD2. The germline gives CDR1 SGHVS, CDR2 FNYEAQ. V lost 3 bases, J lost 0 bases, and 7 bases stayed unmatched. This CDR3 comprises 17 residues. DNA for the CDR3: TGTGCCAGCAGCTTCCCCCCTAGCGGGACTAGCACAGATACGCAGTATTTT. Protein: CASSFPPSGTSTDTQYF.

This chain links TRBV5-6 with TRBJ2-7, with D possibly matching TRBD1 (5 bases). With 3 bases removed from V and 0 bases from J, the gap between germline ends came to 7 bases. CDR3 length: 13 amino acids. Germline assignment: CDR1 SGHDT and CDR2 YYEEEE. Written as DNA, the CDR3 is TGTGCCAGCAGCTCAGGGATCTCCTACGAGCAGTACTTC. Translating it yields CASSSGISYEQYF.

This clone came up a few times. The V and J genes are TRBV7-8 and TRBJ2-1; 8 bases align to TRBD2. Germline trimming cut 2 bases from V and 4 bases from J; bases unmatched to any gene: 16. This CDR3 has 19 residues. Germline CDR1 and CDR2: SGHVS and FQNEAQ. In DNA form, the CDR3 reads TGTGCCAGCAGCTTATATGGCGGCGGGTTTAGCGGGGTTTACAATGAGCAGTTCTTC. Translating gives CASSLYGGGFSGVYNEQFF. Full variable domain (missing parts from reference TRBV7-8 and TRBJ2-1): GAGVSQSPRYKVAKRGQDVALRCDPISGHVSLFWYQQALGQGPEFLTYFQNEAQLDKSGLPSDRFFAERPEGSVSTLKIQRTQQEDSAVYLCASSLYGGGFSGVYNEQFFGPGTRLTVL.

V usage is TRBV29-1 and J usage is TRBJ2-1, with 12 bases lining up with TRBD2. The CDR3 contains 15 residues. Trimming took 5 bases from V and 6 from J; bases not matched to a gene: 8. Germline V gives CDR1 SQVTM, CDR2 ANQGSEA. CDR3 coding DNA: TGCAGCGTTAGGCCGACTAGCGGGAGAGGCAATGAGCAGTTCTTC. Translating it yields CSVRPTSGRGNEQFF.

The gene calls are TRBV7-5 and TRBJ2-4. TRBV7-5 is flagged as a pseudogene. The CDR3 is made up of 15 amino acids. In nucleotides, the CDR3 is TGTGTCAGAAGCCCTGGACCGTTAGCCAAAAACATTCAGTACTTC. It specifies CVRSPGPLAKNIQYF.

In its sample, this clone was seen once. V is TRBV6-6 and J is TRBJ2-3; D gene ambiguous. Per germline, CDR1 MNHNY and CDR2 SVGAGI (reference sequence). CDR3 length: 16 amino acids. The V and J ends lost 0 bases and 2 bases respectively, with 12 bases between them. CDR3 loop: CASSYSPPANTDTQYF. DNA of the CDR3: TGTGCCAGCAGTTACTCCCCCCCGGCGAACACAGATACGCAGTATTTT.

The chain joins TRBV7-9 to TRBJ2-1; maybe TRBD2 (5 bases). This CDR3 has 16 amino acids. CDR1 is SEHNR and CDR2 is FQNEAQ in the germline V gene (reference sequence). The V and J ends lost 5 bases and 6 bases respectively, with 20 bases between them. The DNA for the CDR3 is TGTGCCAGCAGCCCGACTGAGGGAGCCCCTAGCAATGAGCAGTTCTTC. It translates to CASSPTEGAPSNEQFF. The whole variable domain, filled in from reference TRBV7-9 and TRBJ2-1, reads DTGVSQNPRHKITKRGQNVTFRCDPISEHNRLYWYRQTLGQGPEFLTYFQNEAQLEKSRLLSDRFSAERPKGSFSTLEIQRTEQGDSAMYLCASSPTEGAPSNEQFFGPGTRLTVL.

This rearrangement joins TRBV27 to TRBJ2-7, with 8 positions matching TRBD1. Germline V gives CDR1 MNHEY, CDR2 SMNVEV (reference sequence). This CDR3 contains 13 residues. V dropped 4 bases and J dropped 7; count of bases not matched to a gene: 6. CDR3 loop: CASSSKQGVEQYF. CDR3 nucleotides: TGTGCCAGCAGTTCAAAACAGGGGGTGGAGCAGTACTTC.

The chain employs TRBV15 and TRBJ1-3; 8 bases fit TRBD1. The germline V gene has CDR1 LNHNV and CDR2 YYDKDF (reference sequence). Trimming at V came to 5 bases and at J to 7 bases, leaving 10 bases not matched to a gene. The CDR3 extends over 15 amino acids. Written as DNA, the CDR3 is TGTGCCACCAGCCCTTGGACAGGGACCGGGAACACCATATATTTT. Its protein is CATSPWTGTGNTIYF.

This clone has only one observation. The chain couples TRBV5-6 to TRBJ1-2, with TRBD1 matching 9 bases. CDR3 size: 17 residues. The ends lost 0 bases at V and 3 bases at J; junction bases unmatched: 9. CDR1 is SGHDT, CDR2 YYEEEE, per germline. The CDR3 region has the DNA TGTGCCAGCAGCTTGGCCTACAGGGGGCTTGGACACTATGGCTACACCTTC. This translates into CASSLAYRGLGHYGYTF.

The chain has TRBV27 and TRBJ2-7; D remains unclear. Trimming cost V 3 bases and J 3 bases, with 12 bases left between them. The CDR3 length is 14 residues. The germline V gene encodes CDR1 MNHEY and CDR2 SMNVEV (reference sequence). CDR3 DNA sequence: TGTGCCAGCAGTTTTGGGCAGGACCACTACGAGCAGTACTTC. Translating it yields CASSFGQDHYEQYF.

This clone appeared a few times. The rearrangement links TRBV5-1 to TRBJ1-2, with unresolved D. The V end was cut by 0 bases, the J end by 8 bases, with 8 bases between. Germline V gene sequence: CDR1 SGHRS, CDR2 YFSETQ. The CDR3 is 12 amino acids. This CDR3 is CASSLVAGGYTF. The CDR3 DNA is TGCGCCAGCAGCTTGGTCGCTGGGGGCTACACCTTC.

This clone showed up just once. This chain uses TRBV13 with TRBJ1-2; D unresolved. This CDR3 is built from 13 residues. The germline V gene has CDR1 PRHDT and CDR2 FYEKMQ (reference sequence). Trimming stripped 3 bases from V and 8 bases from J, with 13 bases between. DNA for the CDR3: TGTGCCAGCAGCTTGATGACGTCGTCGGGCTACACCTTC. Encoded protein: CASSLMTSSGYTF.

V gene TRBV9 combines with J gene TRBJ1-5; D gene unclear. The CDR3 has 14 residues. CDR1 is SGDLS, CDR2 YYNGEE, per germline. V lost 0 bases and J 7 bases, leaving 11 bases between the germline ends. The CDR3 sequence is CASSVDGLGQPQHF. The CDR3 nucleotides read TGTGCCAGCAGCGTAGACGGGCTGGGACAGCCCCAGCATTTT.

The chain employs TRBV10-3 and TRBJ2-7; 9 bases fit TRBD1. CDR3 size: 16 residues. Germline CDR1 is ENHRY and CDR2 is SYGVKD. V trimming: 4 bases; J trimming: 4 bases; junction bases outside the gene matches: 11. CDR3 loop: CAISVPPGQGDYEQYF. The CDR3 nucleotides are TGTGCCATCAGTGTTCCCCCGGGACAGGGAGATTACGAGCAGTACTTC.

This chain links TRBV11-2 with TRBJ1-1; D call uncertain. This CDR3 comprises 15 residues. CDR1 and CDR2 from the germline V gene are SGHAT and FQNNGV. Trimming removed 2 bases at V and 4 bases at J, with 14 bases between. For the CDR3, the DNA is TGTGCCAGCAGCTTATTGGCGGGAATTGGCACTGAAGCTTTCTTT. Translation: CASSLLAGIGTEAFF.